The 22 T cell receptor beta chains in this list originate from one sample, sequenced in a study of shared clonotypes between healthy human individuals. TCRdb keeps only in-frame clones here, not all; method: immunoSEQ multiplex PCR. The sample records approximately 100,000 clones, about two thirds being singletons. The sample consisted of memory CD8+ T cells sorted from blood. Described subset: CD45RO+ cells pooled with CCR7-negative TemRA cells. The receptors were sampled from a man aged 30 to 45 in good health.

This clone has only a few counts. The CDR3 sequence is CASNPPRLAGSLWGSYNEQFF. The CDR3 DNA reads TGCGCCAGCAACCCCCCCCGACTAGCGGGATCGTTGTGGGGTTCCTACAATGAGCAGTTCTTC. The chain employs TRBV5-1 and TRBJ2-1; 11 nucleotides agree with TRBD2. The V segment lost 6 bases and the J segment 1 base; nucleotides outside the gene matches: 21. Per germline, CDR1 SGHRS and CDR2 YFSETQ. CDR3 length: 21 residues.

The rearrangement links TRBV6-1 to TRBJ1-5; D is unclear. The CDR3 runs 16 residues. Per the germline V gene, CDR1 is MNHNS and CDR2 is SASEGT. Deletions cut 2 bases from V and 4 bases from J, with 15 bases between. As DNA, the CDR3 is TGTGCCAGCAGTGAATTATCTGCGGCAGCTAATCAGCCCCAGCATTTT. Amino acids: CASSELSAAANQPQHF.

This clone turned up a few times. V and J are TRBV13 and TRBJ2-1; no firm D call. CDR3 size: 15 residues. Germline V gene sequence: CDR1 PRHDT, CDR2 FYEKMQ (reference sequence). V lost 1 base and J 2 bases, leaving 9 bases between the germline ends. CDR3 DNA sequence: TGTGCCAGCAGCTTAGCCCCTAGTACCTACAATGAGCAGTTCTTC. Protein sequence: CASSLAPSTYNEQFF.

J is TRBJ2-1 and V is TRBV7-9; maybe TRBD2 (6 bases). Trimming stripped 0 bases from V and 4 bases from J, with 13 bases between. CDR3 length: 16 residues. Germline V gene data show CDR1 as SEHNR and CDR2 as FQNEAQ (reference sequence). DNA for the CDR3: TGTGCCAGCAGCTTAGCGGATGGAGGGATTTACAATGAGCAGTTCTTC. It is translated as CASSLADGGIYNEQFF.

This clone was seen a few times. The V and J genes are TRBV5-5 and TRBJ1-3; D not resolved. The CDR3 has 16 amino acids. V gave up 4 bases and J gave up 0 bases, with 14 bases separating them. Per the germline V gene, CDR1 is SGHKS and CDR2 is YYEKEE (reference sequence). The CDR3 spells CASSTADTSSGNTIYF. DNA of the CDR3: TGTGCCAGCAGCACGGCAGACACATCCTCTGGAAACACCATATATTTT.

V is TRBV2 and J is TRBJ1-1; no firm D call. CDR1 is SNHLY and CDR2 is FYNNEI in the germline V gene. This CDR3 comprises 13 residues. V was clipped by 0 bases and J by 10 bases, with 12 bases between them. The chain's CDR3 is CASSEALALLAFF. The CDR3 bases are TGTGCCAGCAGTGAAGCTCTTGCTTTGTTAGCTTTCTTT.

CDR3 coding DNA: TGTGCCAGCAGCTTAGTGGGCGGGAGGACCTACAATGAGCAGTTCTTC. Protein product: CASSLVGGRTYNEQFF. The chain links TRBV7-4 to TRBJ2-1; 8 bases line up with TRBD2. V trimming: 1 base; J trimming: 2 bases; junction bases outside the gene matches: 4. The CDR3 extends over 16 amino acids. Germline CDR1 reads SGHVT; CDR2 reads SQSDAQ.

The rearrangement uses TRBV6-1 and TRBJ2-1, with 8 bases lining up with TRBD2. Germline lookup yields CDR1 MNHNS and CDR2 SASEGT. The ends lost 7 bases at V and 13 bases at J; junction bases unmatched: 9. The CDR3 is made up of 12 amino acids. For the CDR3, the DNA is TGTGCCAGCATCAACCCGGGACTAGACCAGTTCTTC. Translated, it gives CASINPGLDQFF.

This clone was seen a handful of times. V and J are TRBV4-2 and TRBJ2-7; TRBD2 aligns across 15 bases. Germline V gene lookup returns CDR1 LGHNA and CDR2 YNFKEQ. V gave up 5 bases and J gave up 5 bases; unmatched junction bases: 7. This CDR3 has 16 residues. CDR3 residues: CASSSGLAGGVDEQYF. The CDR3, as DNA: TGTGCCAGCAGCTCGGGACTAGCGGGAGGTGTCGACGAGCAGTACTTC.

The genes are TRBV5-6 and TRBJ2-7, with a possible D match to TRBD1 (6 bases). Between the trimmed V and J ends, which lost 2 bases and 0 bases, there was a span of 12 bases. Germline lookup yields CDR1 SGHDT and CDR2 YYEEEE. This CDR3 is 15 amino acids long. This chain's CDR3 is CASSFGTGISYEQYF. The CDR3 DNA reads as TGTGCCAGCAGCTTCGGAACAGGGATCTCCTACGAGCAGTACTTC. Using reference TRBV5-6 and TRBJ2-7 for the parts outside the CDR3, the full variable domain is DAGVTQSPTHLIKTRGQQVTLRCSPKSGHDTVSWYQQALGQGPQFIFQYYEEEERQRGNFPDRFSGHQFPNYSSELNVNALLLGDSALYLCASSFGTGISYEQYFGPGTRLTVT.

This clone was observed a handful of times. The CDR3 sequence: CASPLLGFYEQYF. As DNA, the CDR3 is TGTGCCAGCCCCTTATTGGGGTTCTACGAGCAGTACTTC. J is TRBJ2-7 and V is TRBV28; unclear D gene. The CDR3 contains 13 residues. Germline-derived CDR1 and CDR2 are MDHEN and SYDVKM. V lost 8 bases to trimming and J lost 3 bases, with 14 bases between them.

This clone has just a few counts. The CDR3 DNA is TGTGCCAGCGGCGACGGGATTACCTACGAGCAGTACTTC. Protein sequence: CASGDGITYEQYF. This rearrangement joins TRBV28 to TRBJ2-7; the D gene is possibly TRBD2 (5 bases). The ends were cut back, 8 bases at V and 2 bases at J, with 13 bases in the middle. CDR1 is MDHEN, CDR2 SYDVKM, per germline. The CDR3 runs to 13 residues.

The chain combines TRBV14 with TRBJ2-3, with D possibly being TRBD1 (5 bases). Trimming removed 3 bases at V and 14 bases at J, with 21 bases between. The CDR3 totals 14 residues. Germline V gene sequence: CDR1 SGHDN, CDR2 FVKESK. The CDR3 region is CASSHWVGPMRMYF. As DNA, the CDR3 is TGTGCCAGCAGCCATTGGGTGGGGCCAATGCGCATGTATTTT.

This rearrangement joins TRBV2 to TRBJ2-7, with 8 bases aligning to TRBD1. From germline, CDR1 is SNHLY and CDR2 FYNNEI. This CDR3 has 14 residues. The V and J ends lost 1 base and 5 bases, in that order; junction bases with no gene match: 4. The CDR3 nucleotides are TGTGCCAGCAGTGAAGGTCAGGGGGCCGACGAGCAGTACTTC. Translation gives CASSEGQGADEQYF.

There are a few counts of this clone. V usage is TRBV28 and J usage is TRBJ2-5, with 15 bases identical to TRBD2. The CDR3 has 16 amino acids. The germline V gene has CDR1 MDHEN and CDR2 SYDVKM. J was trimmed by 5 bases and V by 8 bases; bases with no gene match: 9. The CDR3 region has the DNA TGTGCCAGCTCACCTGGGACTAGCGGGAGGTGGGAGACCCAGTACTTC. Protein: CASSPGTSGRWETQYF.

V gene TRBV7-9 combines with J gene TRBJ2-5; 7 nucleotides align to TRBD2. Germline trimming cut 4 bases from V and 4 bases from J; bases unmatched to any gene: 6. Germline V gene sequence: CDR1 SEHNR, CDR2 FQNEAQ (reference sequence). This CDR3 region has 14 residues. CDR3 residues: CASSSTTSPETQYF. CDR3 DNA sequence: TGTGCCAGCAGCTCGACGACTAGCCCAGAGACCCAGTACTTC.

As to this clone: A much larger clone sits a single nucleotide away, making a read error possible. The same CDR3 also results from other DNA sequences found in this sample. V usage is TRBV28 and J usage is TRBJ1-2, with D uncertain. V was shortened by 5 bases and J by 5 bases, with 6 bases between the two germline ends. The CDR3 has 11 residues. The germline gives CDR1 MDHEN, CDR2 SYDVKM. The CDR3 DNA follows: TGTGCCAGCAGTCTTTCTTATGGCTACACCTTC. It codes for CASSLSYGYTF.

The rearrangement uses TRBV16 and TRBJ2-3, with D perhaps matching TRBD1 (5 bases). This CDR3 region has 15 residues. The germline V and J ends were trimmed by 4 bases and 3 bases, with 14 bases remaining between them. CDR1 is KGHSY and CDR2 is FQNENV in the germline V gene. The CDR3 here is CASSRQGWNTDTQYF. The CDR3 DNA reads TGTGCCAGCAGCCGTCAGGGTTGGAATACAGATACGCAGTATTTT.

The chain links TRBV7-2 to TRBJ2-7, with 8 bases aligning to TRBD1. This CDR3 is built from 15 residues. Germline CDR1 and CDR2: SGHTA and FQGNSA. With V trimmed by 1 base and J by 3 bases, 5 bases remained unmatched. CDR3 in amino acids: CASSLVWTGRYEQYF. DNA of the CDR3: TGTGCCAGCAGCTTAGTGTGGACAGGGCGCTACGAGCAGTACTTC.

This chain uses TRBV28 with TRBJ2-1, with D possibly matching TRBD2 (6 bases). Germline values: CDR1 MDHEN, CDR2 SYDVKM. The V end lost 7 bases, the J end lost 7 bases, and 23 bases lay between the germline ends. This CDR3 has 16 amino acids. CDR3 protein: CASIGLGLAIVNEQFF. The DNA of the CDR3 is TGTGCCAGCATCGGGCTCGGGCTAGCGATCGTGAATGAGCAGTTCTTC.

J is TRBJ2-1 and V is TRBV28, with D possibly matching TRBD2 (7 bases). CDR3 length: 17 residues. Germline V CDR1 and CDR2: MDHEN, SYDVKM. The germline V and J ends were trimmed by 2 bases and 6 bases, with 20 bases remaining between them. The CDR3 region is CASSLGGASGTSNEQFF. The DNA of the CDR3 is TGTGCCAGCAGTTTAGGGGGCGCGAGCGGGACGAGCAATGAGCAGTTCTTC.

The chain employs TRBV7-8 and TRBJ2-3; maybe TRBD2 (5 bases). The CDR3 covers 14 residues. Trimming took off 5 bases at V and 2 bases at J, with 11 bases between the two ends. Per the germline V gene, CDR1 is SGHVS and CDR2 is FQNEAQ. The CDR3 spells CASSPKRITDTQYF. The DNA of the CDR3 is TGTGCCAGCAGCCCCAAGCGGATCACAGATACGCAGTATTTT.